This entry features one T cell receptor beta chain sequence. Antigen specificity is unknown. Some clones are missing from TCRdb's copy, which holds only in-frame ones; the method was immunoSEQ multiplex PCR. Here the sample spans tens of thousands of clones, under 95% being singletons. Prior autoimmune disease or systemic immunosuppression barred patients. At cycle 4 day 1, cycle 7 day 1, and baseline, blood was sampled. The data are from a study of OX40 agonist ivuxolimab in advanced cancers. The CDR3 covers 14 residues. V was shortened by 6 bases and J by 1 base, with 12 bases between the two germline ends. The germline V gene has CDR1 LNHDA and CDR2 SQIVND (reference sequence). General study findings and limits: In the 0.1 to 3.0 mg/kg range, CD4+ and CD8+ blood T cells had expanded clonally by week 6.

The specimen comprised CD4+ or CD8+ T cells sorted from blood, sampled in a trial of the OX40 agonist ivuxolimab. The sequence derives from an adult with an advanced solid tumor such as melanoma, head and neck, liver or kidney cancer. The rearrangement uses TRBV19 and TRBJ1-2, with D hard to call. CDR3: CASSARSVNYGYTF. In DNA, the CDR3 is TGTGCCAGTAGCGCACGGAGCGTTAACTATGGCTACACCTTC.